Below, 20 T cell receptor beta chains from the same sample are listed, as sequenced in a study of spatial heterogeneity in lung cancer. The time point denotes: blood at routine non-recurrence follow-up after resection. No cell sorting; template was whole RNA from tumor, lung tissue or PBMC. TCRdb reprocessed the 5' RACE reads via MiXCR and lists one record per CDR3 protein. The sample lists roughly 120,000 distinct CDR3 sequences, 9% to 15% occurring once. Specimen: PBMCs, collected at follow-up. These receptors all stem from a male donor with early-stage non-small cell lung cancer.

This clonotype occurred a few times. V gene TRBV28 combines with J gene TRBJ2-3; D remains unclear. Germline V CDR1 and CDR2: MDHEN, SYDVKM. V gave up 3 bases and J gave up 6 bases, with 4 bases separating them. This CDR3 has 11 residues. CDR3 nucleotide sequence: TGTGCCAGCAGTTTTCTCGATACGCAGTATTTT. Its protein is CASSFLDTQYF.

This clonotype was seen repeatedly, ten times or more. The genes are TRBV24-1 and TRBJ1-2; a weak D match, TRBD1 (6 bases). V gave up 4 bases and J gave up 4 bases, with 9 bases separating them. The CDR3 is 13 amino acids. Germline CDR1 is KGHDR and CDR2 is SFDVKD. The DNA of the CDR3 is TGTGCCACCAGTGAGGGGGCTCTCTATGGCTACACCTTC. Residues: CATSEGALYGYTF.

This clonotype was found a few times. In nucleotides, the CDR3 is TGTGCCAGCAGCCTAGCGGGGGGGCTTTTTAATGAGCAGTTCTTC. Residues: CASSLAGGLFNEQFF. V is TRBV5-6 and J is TRBJ2-1, with 12 bases lining up with TRBD2. CDR1 is SGHDT and CDR2 is YYEEEE in the germline V gene. Trimming removed 4 bases from V and 7 bases from J; junction bases left unmatched: 6. There are 15 residues in the CDR3.

This clonotype has only a few counts. The J gene is TRBJ2-1, the V gene TRBV10-1, with 7 positions matching TRBD2. Per the germline V gene, CDR1 is WNHNN and CDR2 is SYGVQD (reference sequence). The length of the CDR3 is 15 residues. The trim removed 3 bases at V and 5 bases at J, leaving 7 bases unmatched. CDR3 region: CASSDSRDYHNEQFF. DNA of the CDR3: TGCGCCAGCAGTGACTCCCGGGACTACCACAATGAGCAGTTCTTC.

This clonotype was seen ten or more times. V usage is TRBV10-1 and J usage is TRBJ1-5, with D unresolved. The CDR3 runs 15 residues. Trimming shortened V by 9 bases and J by 4 bases, and 19 bases separated the two germline ends. Germline CDR1 reads WNHNN; CDR2 reads SYGVQD (reference sequence). The CDR3 coding sequence is TGCGCCAGTGTTGTCGGGGAGAATGGGAATCAGCCCCAGCATTTT. As protein: CASVVGENGNQPQHF.

In this sample, this clonotype turned up a few times. This chain connects TRBV15 to TRBJ2-6, with 8 positions matching TRBD1. The CDR3 extends over 21 amino acids. J lost 0 bases, V lost 2 bases, and 15 bases had no gene match. Germline V CDR1 and CDR2: LNHNV, YYDKDF (reference sequence). The CDR3 loop is CATSRPPGQGRKSSGANVLTF. In nucleotides, the CDR3 is TGTGCCACCAGCAGACCTCCCGGACAGGGCAGAAAAAGCTCTGGGGCCAACGTCCTGACTTTC.

This clonotype was detected a few times. The J gene is TRBJ1-2, the V gene TRBV29-1; the D is unclear. Trimming stripped 3 bases from V and 6 bases from J, with 8 bases between. The CDR3 loop spans 11 amino acids. CDR1 is SQVTM and CDR2 is ANQGSEA in the germline V gene. The DNA of the CDR3 is TGCAGCGTTGAGCATAGTAATGGCTACACCTTC. This codes for CSVEHSNGYTF.

At least ten counts were recorded for this clonotype. In DNA, the CDR3 is TGCGCCAGCAGCCAAGTGGGACACAGGAACACTGAAGCTTTCTTT. Translation gives CASSQVGHRNTEAFF. The genes are TRBV4-1 and TRBJ1-1, with a tentative D call TRBD1 (6 bases). CDR3 size: 15 residues. V shed 1 base and J shed 1 base, with 10 bases lying between them. Germline V CDR1 and CDR2: MGHRA, YSYEKL.

The sample holds a few counts of this clonotype. The chain recombines TRBV7-9 with TRBJ1-2; 7 bases match TRBD1. V was pared by 5 bases and J by 1 base, with 7 bases of the junction left unmatched. CDR1 SEHNR and CDR2 FQNEAQ come from the germline V gene (reference sequence). The CDR3 consists of 15 residues. CDR3 region: CASSTTGFGNYGYTF. The CDR3, as DNA: TGTGCCAGCAGCACGACAGGGTTCGGTAACTATGGCTACACCTTC.

This clonotype was seen ten or more times. This sequence joins TRBV28 and TRBJ2-7; 10 bases map to TRBD1. Germline values: CDR1 MDHEN, CDR2 SYDVKM. Trimming took 6 bases from V and 0 from J; bases not matched to a gene: 5. This CDR3 spans 15 amino acids. Here the CDR3 reads CASRDRGKLSYEQYF. DNA for the CDR3: TGTGCCAGCAGGGACAGGGGGAAGCTCTCCTACGAGCAGTACTTC.

This clonotype was observed a handful of times. This could be a read error, since a much larger clone is one nucleotide away. The rearrangement links TRBV29-1 to TRBJ2-4; TRBD1 aligns across 8 bases. The CDR3 length is 12 residues. In germline, CDR1 is SQVTM, CDR2 ANQGSEA. The CDR3 protein is CNVGPGQGIQYF. In nucleotides, the CDR3 is TGCAACGTTGGCCCTGGACAGGGCATTCAGTACTTC.

This clonotype occurred once. The rearrangement joins TRBV20-1 to TRBJ1-6, with TRBD1 matching 7 bases. Per the germline V gene, CDR1 is DFQATT and CDR2 is SNEGSKA (reference sequence). Germline trimming cut 2 bases from V and 5 bases from J; bases unmatched to any gene: 6. This CDR3 is built from 15 residues. The CDR3 DNA reads TGCAGTGCTAGACCGCGACAGGGAAATAATTCACCCCTCCACTTT. This encodes CSARPRQGNNSPLHF.

The chain couples TRBV6-1 to TRBJ1-1; no clear D gene. Germline CDR1 reads MNHNS; CDR2 reads SASEGT. Between the trimmed V and J ends, which lost 2 bases and 5 bases, there was a span of 9 bases. The CDR3 runs 13 residues. CDR3 DNA: TGTGCCAGCAGTGAAACTCAATGGACTGAAGCTTTCTTT. This gives the protein CASSETQWTEAFF.

V usage is TRBV4-2 and J usage is TRBJ2-3, with D uncertain. V was cut by 1 base and J by 0 bases, with 14 bases left in between. The CDR3 spans 17 residues. Germline-derived CDR1 and CDR2 are LGHNA and YNFKEQ. The chain's CDR3 is CASSQVQSGSSTDTQYF. As DNA, the CDR3 is TGTGCCAGCAGCCAAGTCCAGTCGGGCTCGAGCACAGATACGCAGTATTTT.

This clonotype appeared a few times. The V gene is TRBV30, the J gene TRBJ2-1; a weak D match, TRBD2 (6 bases). Trimming shortened V by 2 bases and J by 3 bases, and 11 bases separated the two germline ends. Per germline, CDR1 GTSNPN and CDR2 SVGIG (reference sequence). The CDR3 consists of 14 residues. In DNA, the CDR3 is TGTGCCTGGAGTCAAGGGACTCTCTACAATGAGCAGTTCTTC. Translating gives CAWSQGTLYNEQFF.

Many counts were recorded for this clonotype. V is TRBV7-2 and J is TRBJ1-4; D ambiguous. CDR1 and CDR2 (germline): SGHTA, FQGNSA. This CDR3 has 14 amino acids. The germline V and J ends were trimmed by 3 bases and 4 bases, with 9 bases remaining between them. The CDR3 here is CASSFQHSNEKLFF. The CDR3 nucleotides are TGTGCCAGCAGCTTCCAACACAGTAATGAAAAACTGTTTTTT.

This chain joins TRBV7-8 and TRBJ1-1; D might be TRBD1 (5 bases). The CDR3 consists of 16 residues. Trimming pared 2 bases from V and 0 bases from J, leaving 13 bases between. Germline assignment: CDR1 SGHVS and CDR2 FQNEAQ. The CDR3 nucleotides are TGTGCCAGCAGCTTACCGGGCCCCAGGGTGAACACTGAAGCTTTCTTT. Residues: CASSLPGPRVNTEAFF.

This clonotype turned up a few times. V usage is TRBV15 and J usage is TRBJ2-7; 9 bases are shared with TRBD1. J lost 0 bases, V lost 3 bases, and 3 bases had no gene match. Germline CDR1 and CDR2: LNHNV and YYDKDF (reference sequence). The CDR3 is 15 amino acids. The CDR3 reads CATSRTTGGSYEQYF. The CDR3 bases are TGTGCCACCAGCAGGACGACAGGGGGCTCCTACGAGCAGTACTTC.

The CDR3 nucleotides are TGTGCCAGCAGTCCGGGACTAGCGAACGAGCAGTACTTC. Protein: CASSPGLANEQYF. This chain uses TRBV28 with TRBJ2-7, with 10 bases lining up with TRBD2. Trimming removed 5 bases from V and 5 bases from J; junction bases left unmatched: 3. The CDR3 spans 13 residues. The germline V gene has CDR1 MDHEN and CDR2 SYDVKM.

The CDR3 is CASSEALNAGGYTF. CDR3 bases: TGTGCCAGCAGTGAAGCGCTGAATGCTGGAGGCTACACCTTC. The genes are TRBV2 and TRBJ1-2; D ambiguous. The V gene's germline CDR1 is SNHLY and CDR2 FYNNEI. V shed 0 bases and J shed 8 bases, with 13 bases lying between them. The CDR3 is made up of 14 amino acids.